This T cell receptor (beta chain) comes out of a study of blood T cell repertoires in COVID-19. For the study at large: COVID-19 samples collected from the United States, Italy and Spain covered acute and convalescent phases. The analysed material was cDNA or gDNA that came from T cells, B-cell-depleted T cells, or PBMCs.

Authors' analysis steps: How many nucleated cells were present was estimated from reference gene primer amplification. Profiled with immunoSEQ multiplex PCR; TCRdb holds only in-frame clones, not every one. That table is the source of V, J and clone size, and D and trimming were worked out from the DNA. The table has 100,000 to 150,000 clones, around 87% seen once. This CDR3 is 16 amino acids long. V shed 0 bases and J shed 4 bases, with 13 bases lying between them. Germline lookup yields CDR1 MGHRA and CDR2 YSYEKL. The source of this sequence is a woman aged 45-60 years with acute or convalescent COVID-19. Sequencing was done on a sample of peripheral blood. The gene calls are TRBV4-1 and TRBJ2-1, with D possibly being TRBD2 (6 bases). CDR3 bases: TGCGCCAGCAGCCAAGATTTGGAGGACTATTACAATGAGCAGTTCTTC. Translating gives CASSQDLEDYYNEQFF.